This entry is about one T cell receptor (beta chain). Its target is not known. This specimen belongs to a study of OX40 agonist ivuxolimab in advanced cancers. On the study more broadly: People who had prior anti-PD-1, anti-PD-L1 or anti-CTLA-4 therapy could take part, and less than 50% had some. Study-level points and caveats: Several nonresponders also turned out to have low normalized T-cell clonal expansion. Undetermined was the antigen specificity of the expanded peripheral T cells. CD8+ T cells showed, on average, more clonal expansion than CD4+ cells.

Here immunoSEQ multiplex PCR was the method, and the copy in TCRdb shows in-frame clones only, minus some. The sample records nearly 65,000 clones, about 91% being singletons. This CDR3 is 16 amino acids long. Germline lookup yields CDR1 SEHNR and CDR2 FQNEAQ (reference sequence). Trimming removed 5 bases at V and 4 bases at J, with 18 bases between. The chain uses TRBV7-9 and TRBJ1-5; possible D gene TRBD1, 5 bases. The material sequenced was CD4+ or CD8+ T cells sorted from blood, taken in a trial of the OX40 agonist ivuxolimab. The receptor's source is an adult with an advanced solid tumor such as melanoma, head and neck, liver or kidney cancer. The CDR3 here is CASSVDKPGGNQPQHF. The CDR3 DNA is TGTGCCAGCAGCGTTGATAAACCCGGGGGGAATCAGCCCCAGCATTTT.